This entry describes one TCR beta chain. Primers used in a second PCR of roughly 7 to 12 cycles were a sample-barcoded 5' primer and a J-beta primer mix. TCRdb analysed the 5' RACE reads with MiXCR anew, one entry per CDR3 protein. The table has more than 700,000 distinct CDR3 sequences, 40% to 65% seen once. This specimen belongs to a study of blood T cells in healthy people across ages. This CDR3 is 16 amino acids long. Per the germline V gene, CDR1 is LGHDT and CDR2 is YNNKEL (reference sequence). Trimming removed 4 bases at V and 1 base at J, with 16 bases between. This chain uses TRBV3-1 with TRBJ1-1; D call uncertain. This TCR was recovered from a man older than 75 in good health. The specimen sequenced was blood. Here the CDR3 DNA reads TGTGCCAGCAGCCCATCGGATACACGGGGGAACACTGAAGCTTTCTTT. This encodes CASSPSDTRGNTEAFF.